The 25 T cell receptor beta chains below come from one sample, sequenced in a study of blood T cells in healthy people across ages. The authors ran a second PCR of 7 to 11 cycles using a sample-barcoded 5' primer and a J-beta primer mix. TCRdb independently ran MiXCR on the 5' RACE reads; one entry per CDR3 protein. The sample has 1.4 million or so distinct CDR3 sequences; roughly 43% are singletons. Material: blood. The receptors derive from a woman aged 18-29 years in good health.

In its sample, this clonotype was seen a few times. The chain carries TRBV2 and TRBJ1-2; D uncertain. V lost 2 bases to trimming and J lost 4 bases, with 11 bases between them. Germline lookup yields CDR1 SNHLY and CDR2 FYNNEI. The CDR3 runs 14 residues. The chain's CDR3 is CASSELGETYGYTF. For the CDR3, the DNA is TGTGCCAGCAGTGAATTGGGCGAGACCTATGGCTACACCTTC.

This chain joins TRBV6-2 or TRBV6-3 and TRBJ1-2; 8 nucleotides agree with TRBD1. After removal of 4 bases from V and 2 bases from J, the junction contained 6 bases not matched to a gene. This CDR3 has 15 amino acids. Germline V gene lookup returns CDR1 MNHEY and CDR2 SVGEGT. CDR3 sequence reads: CASSSPGQANYGYTF. In DNA form, the CDR3 reads TGTGCCAGCAGTTCACCGGGACAGGCGAACTATGGCTACACCTTC.

V usage is TRBV6-5 and J usage is TRBJ2-7, with D perhaps matching TRBD2 (5 bases). The CDR3 covers 13 residues. Trimming took off 1 base at V and 4 bases at J, with 8 bases between the two ends. CDR1 MNHEY and CDR2 SVGAGI come from the germline V gene. This CDR3 reads CASSYFEGYEQYF. The CDR3 DNA sequence: TGTGCCAGCAGTTACTTTGAGGGATACGAGCAGTACTTC.

There are a few counts of this clonotype. The chain has TRBV28 and TRBJ2-7, with D unresolved. The length of the CDR3 is 11 residues. V was cut by 8 bases and J by 2 bases, with 7 bases left in between. From germline, CDR1 is MDHEN and CDR2 SYDVKM. As DNA, the CDR3 is TGTGCCAGCGGGCCCCCCTACGAGCAGTACTTC. Translated: CASGPPYEQYF.

J is TRBJ1-2 and V is TRBV6-5; no reliable D call. This CDR3 is built from 15 residues. Trimming took off 3 bases at V and 4 bases at J, with 15 bases between the two ends. CDR1 and CDR2 from the germline V gene are MNHEY and SVGAGI. The CDR3 loop reads CASSYITGKTYGYTF. The CDR3 bases are TGTGCCAGCAGTTATATAACGGGAAAGACCTATGGCTACACCTTC.

As regards this clonotype: A much more abundant neighbour one base away suggests this may be a read error. V and J are TRBV12-3 or TRBV12-4 and TRBJ2-3; D is possibly TRBD2 (6 bases). The CDR3 loop spans 14 amino acids. Trimming pared 6 bases from V and 4 bases from J, leaving 14 bases between. CDR3 sequence reads: CASSGISGPDTQYF. CDR3 nucleotide sequence: TGTGCCAGCAGCGGGATTAGCGGCCCAGATACGCAGTATTTT.

This clonotype has a handful of counts. The gene calls are TRBV12-3 or TRBV12-4 and TRBJ2-5; D not certain. Trimming shortened V by 1 base and J by 7 bases, and 10 bases separated the two germline ends. The CDR3 is 13 residues long. CDR3 in DNA: TGTGCCAGCAGTTTAGTGCCTGGGGTGACCCAGTACTTC. Its translation: CASSLVPGVTQYF.

This clonotype was picked up a small number of times. The chain has TRBV20-1 and TRBJ2-1; D unresolved. This CDR3 is 12 amino acids long. Germline V lookup: CDR1 DFQATT, CDR2 SNEGSKA (reference sequence). Trimming removed 5 bases from V and 7 bases from J, with 12 bases in between. The CDR3 DNA sequence: TGCAGTGCTTTGGCTCTATCGAATGAGCAGTTCTTC. Translated, it gives CSALALSNEQFF.

The V call is TRBV20-1, the J call TRBJ2-1; 8 nucleotides align to TRBD2. The V and J ends lost 0 bases and 2 bases, in that order; junction bases with no gene match: 6. Germline V gives CDR1 DFQATT, CDR2 SNEGSKA (reference sequence). The CDR3 loop spans 16 amino acids. The CDR3 loop reads CSARDRSSGTYNEQFF. The DNA of the CDR3 is TGCAGTGCTAGAGATAGGAGTAGCGGGACCTACAATGAGCAGTTCTTC.

The rearrangement links TRBV9 to TRBJ2-4; unclear D gene. This CDR3 has 14 residues. Looked up from germline, CDR1 is SGDLS and CDR2 is YYNGEE. V dropped 2 bases and J dropped 2 bases, with 8 bases sitting between them. This CDR3 reads CASSVGSSKNIQYF. The CDR3 nucleotides are TGTGCCAGCAGCGTTGGCAGTTCCAAAAACATTCAGTACTTC. The whole variable domain, remainder taken from reference TRBV9 and TRBJ2-4, is DSGVTQTPKHLITATGQRVTLRCSPRSGDLSVYWYQQSLDQGLQFLIQYYNGEERAKGNILERFSAQQFPDLHSELNLSSLELGDSALYFCASSVGSSKNIQYFGAGTRLSVL.

In regard to this clonotype: With a much larger clone just one base away, this may be a read error. The chain has TRBV29-1 and TRBJ2-1, with 7 positions matching TRBD1. Germline V gene sequence: CDR1 SQVTM, CDR2 ANQGSEA. The CDR3 consists of 14 residues. The CDR3 region has the DNA TGCAGTGGGGCTCGCAGGGGGACCTACAATAAGCAGTTCTTC. It codes for CSGARRGTYNKQFF.

The chain combines TRBV30 with TRBJ2-7; D might be TRBD1 or TRBD2, each matching 5 bases. The CDR3 loop spans 11 amino acids. V was cut by 3 bases and J by 2 bases, with 5 bases left in between. CDR1 and CDR2 (germline): GTSNPN, SVGIG (reference sequence). CDR3 in DNA: TGTGCCTGGAGGGGGGCCTACGAGCAGTACTTC. It codes for CAWRGAYEQYF.

This clonotype has just a few counts. The chain uses TRBV10-2 and TRBJ2-5; the D is unclear. Germline loops: CDR1 WSHSY, CDR2 SAAADI. CDR3 length: 11 amino acids. V was pared by 8 bases and J by 11 bases, with 15 bases between. In nucleotides, the CDR3 is TGCGCCAGCTCCCGTAGGCAGGAGCAGTACTTC. It encodes CASSRRQEQYF.

CDR3 sequence (DNA): TGTGCCAGCAGCCTAAGGGGCAAAAGGGGGTTGGGCACTGAAGCTTTCTTT. Amino acids: CASSLRGKRGLGTEAFF. This chain joins TRBV7-9 and TRBJ1-1; possibly TRBD1 for D (6 bases). Trimming removed 5 bases from V and 4 bases from J, with 23 bases in between. Germline V lookup: CDR1 SEHNR, CDR2 FQNEAQ (reference sequence). The CDR3 length is 17 residues.

This chain joins TRBV5-1 and TRBJ2-4, with 9 bases lining up with TRBD2. Matching the DNA end better, TRBJ2-5 makes the J call doubtful. The length of the CDR3 is 16 residues. From germline, CDR1 is SGHRS and CDR2 YFSETQ. Here the CDR3 DNA reads TGCGCCAGCAGCTTGGGGGAGACTAGCGGCACAGAGACCCAGTACTTC. Translated, it gives CASSLGETSGTETQYF.

The rearrangement joins TRBV6-2 or TRBV6-3 to TRBJ1-2, with D possibly being TRBD1 (6 bases). Per germline, CDR1 MNHEY and CDR2 SVGEGT. The V end lost 5 bases, the J end lost 8 bases, and 15 bases lay between the germline ends. The CDR3 totals 13 residues. The DNA for the CDR3 is TGTGCCAGCAGTCACGACAGGCTAATGGGCTACACCTTC. Residues: CASSHDRLMGYTF.

V and J are TRBV6-2 or TRBV6-3 and TRBJ2-7; D possibly corresponds to TRBD2 (5 bases). The DNA end lines up better with TRBJ2-5; the J call may be wrong. Germline V gene lookup returns CDR1 MNHEY and CDR2 SVGEGT. The CDR3 is 14 residues long. The CDR3 here is CASSQPARGETQYF. The CDR3 bases are TGTGCCAGCAGTCAACCGGCCCGGGGAGAGACCCAGTACTTC.

This clonotype was seen a few times. This chain joins TRBV20-1 and TRBJ1-1; weak D call: TRBD1 (5 bases). There are 16 residues in the CDR3. V was clipped by 6 bases and J by 5 bases, with 25 bases between them. From germline, CDR1 is DFQATT and CDR2 SNEGSKA (reference sequence). The CDR3 region has the DNA TGCAGTGCCAGGTGGGGCAGATCTAACTTGAGGACTGAAGCTTTCTTT. It is translated as CSARWGRSNLRTEAFF.

The gene calls are TRBV7-2 and TRBJ2-3, with 9 bases fitting TRBD2. With 4 bases clipped from V and 4 bases from J, the junction kept 6 bases outside the gene matches. Germline V gene sequence: CDR1 SGHTA, CDR2 FQGNSA. The CDR3 runs 15 residues. The CDR3 reads CASSSSGRMSDTQYF. The CDR3 DNA reads as TGTGCCAGCAGCTCCAGCGGGAGGATGTCAGATACGCAGTATTTT. Drawing the rest from reference TRBV7-2 and TRBJ2-3, the complete variable domain is GAGVSQSPSNKVTEKGKDVELRCDPISGHTALYWYRQSLGQGLEFLIYFQGNSAPDKSGLPSDRFSAERTGGSVSTLTIQRTQQEDSAVYLCASSSSGRMSDTQYFGPGTRLTVL.

This clonotype has ten or more counts. Here the CDR3 DNA reads TGTGCCAGCAGATGGTCTAGCGGGGATGATGAGCAGTTCTTC. Translation gives CASRWSSGDDEQFF. This rearrangement joins TRBV25-1 to TRBJ2-1; the match to TRBD2 covers 9 bases. The CDR3 is made up of 14 amino acids. V shed 6 bases and J 8 bases; nucleotides not matched to a gene: 8. Looked up from germline, CDR1 is MGHDK and CDR2 is SYGVNS.

The V gene is TRBV21-1, the J gene TRBJ2-3. TRBV21-1 is a documented pseudogene. The CDR3 length is 15 residues. The CDR3 DNA follows: TGTGCCAGCCCGGAAGGTTGGTCCTTCACAGATACGCAGTATTTT. It is translated as CASPEGWSFTDTQYF.

This clonotype showed up just a few times. The rearrangement uses TRBV27 and TRBJ2-1; D ambiguous. CDR1 is MNHEY, CDR2 SMNVEV, per germline (reference sequence). Trimming stripped 10 bases from V and 0 bases from J, with 7 bases between. The CDR3 covers 12 residues. The CDR3 loop is CATSGSYNEQFF. DNA of the CDR3: TGTGCCACCTCCGGCTCCTACAATGAGCAGTTCTTC.

This clonotype was seen a few times. The V call is TRBV6-1, the J call TRBJ1-2, with D possibly matching TRBD1 (5 bases). The V end lost 5 bases, the J end lost 4 bases, and 20 bases lay between the germline ends. Germline loops: CDR1 MNHNS, CDR2 SASEGT. The CDR3 is made up of 16 amino acids. The CDR3 sequence: CASSKTVGDALYGYTF. The CDR3, as DNA: TGTGCCAGCAGTAAAACCGTAGGGGACGCTCTCTATGGCTACACCTTC.

This clonotype was seen a handful of times. This chain links TRBV6-2 or TRBV6-3 with TRBJ2-7, with D perhaps TRBD1 (5 bases). Germline values: CDR1 MNHEY, CDR2 SVGEGT. V lost 9 bases and J 2 bases, leaving 17 bases between the germline ends. This CDR3 comprises 14 residues. CDR3 sequence: CASRGAPFAYEQYF. The DNA of the CDR3 is TGTGCCAGTCGTGGGGCCCCCTTCGCCTACGAGCAGTACTTC.

V usage is TRBV20-1 and J usage is TRBJ2-1; D ambiguous. Trimming pared 3 bases from V and 1 base from J, leaving 10 bases between. This CDR3 contains 14 residues. From germline, CDR1 is DFQATT and CDR2 SNEGSKA (reference sequence). The CDR3 protein is CSASTGHSYNEQFF. CDR3 coding DNA: TGCAGTGCTAGCACGGGTCATTCCTACAATGAGCAGTTCTTC.